Below are 8 T cell receptor beta chains sequenced from a single sample in a study of blood T cells in healthy people across ages. Alongside a J-beta primer mix, a sample-barcoded 5' primer served in a second PCR lasting roughly 6 to 11 cycles. MiXCR, applied by TCRdb to the 5' RACE reads, yields one record per CDR3 protein. The sample contains about 780,000 distinct CDR3 sequences, about half of which appear only once. Sequencing was carried out using blood. The origin of the receptors is a man older than 75 in good health.

This clonotype was seen more than once but under ten times. The chain combines TRBV6-2 or TRBV6-3 with TRBJ2-5, with 10 nucleotides matching TRBD2. With V trimmed by 5 bases and J by 4 bases, 4 bases remained unmatched. The length of the CDR3 is 14 residues. Germline CDR1 is MNHEY and CDR2 is SVGEGT. CDR3 sequence: CASSQLAGTETQYF. DNA of the CDR3: TGTGCCAGCAGTCAACTAGCGGGAACAGAGACCCAGTACTTC.

Details on this clonotype: At one of its ends the junction is not consistent with the germline gene, which may arise from a read error. V is TRBV10-1 and J is TRBJ2-7, with D perhaps matching TRBD2 (6 bases). Germline V gene lookup returns CDR1 WNHNN and CDR2 SYGVQD (reference sequence). The CDR3 loop spans 15 amino acids. The CDR3 protein is CAGSEIPGLPSEQYF. The CDR3 DNA is TGCGCCGGCAGTGAGATTCCGGGACTCCCAAGCGAGCAGTACTTC.

Many counts were recorded for this clonotype. This chain joins TRBV20-1 and TRBJ2-1, with 7 bases matching TRBD1. Trimming removed 4 bases from V and 2 bases from J; junction bases left unmatched: 8. Germline assignment: CDR1 DFQATT and CDR2 SNEGSKA (reference sequence). CDR3 length equals 15 residues. The CDR3 spells CSATVPGQPYNEQFF. The CDR3 coding sequence is TGCAGTGCTACTGTTCCGGGACAGCCCTACAATGAGCAGTTCTTC.

The V and J genes are TRBV6-5 and TRBJ2-7, with 7 bases fitting TRBD1. The V and J ends lost 6 bases and 2 bases, in that order; junction bases with no gene match: 10. Germline V gives CDR1 MNHEY, CDR2 SVGAGI. The CDR3 totals 15 residues. The CDR3 here is CASRTPGQSAYEQYF. In nucleotides, the CDR3 is TGTGCCAGCAGGACCCCGGGACAGTCCGCCTACGAGCAGTACTTC.

In the case of this clonotype: Possible read error: a much larger clone is one base away. V gene TRBV20-1 combines with J gene TRBJ2-1, with 9 bases identical to TRBD1. The J call may be mistaken, given a closer DNA end match to TRBJ2-7. The CDR3 loop spans 12 amino acids. Germline V gene lookup returns CDR1 DFQATT and CDR2 SNEGSKA (reference sequence). The CDR3 coding sequence is TGCAGGGCTAGGACAGGGGCGTACGAGCAGTACTTC. Its translation: CRARTGAYEQYF.

A note on this clonotype: Compared with germline, one end of the junction differs, possibly owing to a read error. CDR3 DNA: TGTGCCAGCAGACCGAGCGGGAGCTACAGTGAGCAGTTCTTC. This encodes CASRPSGSYSEQFF. V is TRBV12-3 or TRBV12-4 and J is TRBJ2-1; 8 nucleotides agree with TRBD2. The CDR3 is 14 residues long.

The V call is TRBV20-1, the J call TRBJ2-1; tentative D call: TRBD1 (6 bases). CDR3 length: 14 amino acids. V dropped 5 bases and J dropped 9 bases, with 20 bases sitting between them. Germline assignment: CDR1 DFQATT and CDR2 SNEGSKA (reference sequence). DNA for the CDR3: TGCAGTGCTGGCACCCCACAGGGTGGCGTTGAGCAGTTCTTC. This sequence encodes CSAGTPQGGVEQFF.

This clonotype has more than one count but fewer than ten. The chain uses TRBV29-1 and TRBJ2-1; D unclear. The J call may be faulty, since TRBJ2-7 better matches the DNA end. CDR3 length: 12 amino acids. Germline CDR1 reads SQVTM; CDR2 reads ANQGSEA. This CDR3 reads CSVGNSYNEQYF. The CDR3 nucleotides are TGCAGCGTTGGCAACAGCTACAATGAGCAGTACTTC.